Sequencing of this T cell receptor beta chain was carried out in a study of blood T cell repertoires in COVID-19. Germline trimming cut 5 bases from V and 6 bases from J; bases unmatched to any gene: 6. The V gene's germline CDR1 is MNHNY and CDR2 SVGAGI (reference sequence). This CDR3 region has 14 residues. Per the study methods: How many nucleated cells were present was estimated from reference gene primer amplification. Profiling relied on immunoSEQ multiplex PCR, and the TCRdb table lists in-frame clones only, not all of them. V and J calls plus clone size are reproduced from that table; the DNA served to infer D and trimming. This sample has about 270,000 clones, with around nine tenths found just once.

The sample comprised peripheral blood. The chain couples TRBV6-6 to TRBJ1-5; 8 positions agree with TRBD1. This clonotype was sampled from a man in his forties with active or convalescent COVID-19. CDR3 sequence reads: CASSQTGAGQPQHF. The CDR3 DNA sequence: TGTGCCAGCAGTCAGACAGGGGCGGGTCAGCCCCAGCATTTT.